This T cell receptor beta chain appears in the sequencing data of a study of CD8 T cells in Susac syndrome. Whole-study results and caveats: A relatively small number of individuals underwent TCR sequencing and HLA analysis.

Germline CDR1 LNHDA, CDR2 SQIVND (reference sequence). This CDR3 is 15 amino acids long. The V end lost 5 bases, the J end lost 0 bases, and 13 bases lay between the germline ends. Random-hexamer reverse transcription was applied to roughly 0.5 to 1 ug RNA. Across 54 Vbeta and 13 Jbeta, immunoSEQ multiplex PCR amplified TCR beta CDR3. TCRdb re-derived calls from the immunoSEQ multiplex PCR reads in MiXCR, one entry per CDR3 protein. The sample shows about 210,000 distinct CDR3 sequences, 95% of them seen only once. Controls matched for sex and age were healthy donors. TEMRA cells were FACS-enriched, unlike CD8+ and CD4+ T cells, which were negatively isolated. On this clonotype: What it binds is not known.

This chain links TRBV19 with TRBJ1-1, with D perhaps matching TRBD1 (5 bases). Sequenced input: CD4+ T cells from PBMCs. The TCR originated in a human donor in good health. CDR3 residues: CASSPRQTVNTEAFF. The DNA for the CDR3 is TGTGCCAGTAGTCCAAGACAGACGGTGAACACTGAAGCTTTCTTT.